Below, 3 T cell receptor beta chains from the same sample are listed, as sequenced in a study of neurological immune-mediated disorders. TCRdb ran MiXCR on the 5' RACE reads and lists one entry per CDR3 protein. Counted here are under 70,000 distinct CDR3 sequences, around 5% occurring once; the ten biggest clones make up over 2.5%. Material: PBMCs. All receptors derive from a woman in her thirties with multiple sclerosis.

In its sample, this clonotype was seen a few times. A clone one base away is much larger, so this may be a read error. This sequence joins TRBV12-3 or TRBV12-4 and TRBJ2-5; a weak D match, TRBD2 (6 bases). The V end lost 6 bases, the J end lost 2 bases, and 10 bases lay between the germline ends. This CDR3 is 13 amino acids long. The CDR3 DNA reads as TGTGCCAGCAGCCGGGGGAAGCAAGAGACCCAGTACTTC. Translating it yields CASSRGKQETQYF.

This clonotype was recorded many times. V and J are TRBV28 and TRBJ2-7; D is uncertain. The CDR3 spans 15 residues. Trimming cost V 3 bases and J 0 bases, with 12 bases left between them. Germline CDR1 reads MDHEN; CDR2 reads SYDVKM. The CDR3 DNA sequence: TGTGCCAGCAGTTTCCCGTTTCGGAGCTCCTACGAGCAGTACTTC. It yields the protein CASSFPFRSSYEQYF.

The sample holds a few counts of this clonotype. The chain joins TRBV9 to TRBJ2-5; D not resolved. The V gene lost 3 bases and the J gene lost 2 bases, with 8 bases spanning the gap. CDR1 is SGDLS, CDR2 YYNGEE, per germline. This CDR3 has 13 residues. For the CDR3, the DNA is TGTGCCAGCAGCGAGAGAATGCAAGAGACCCAGTACTTC. It yields the protein CASSERMQETQYF. The complete variable domain, with remaining parts taken from reference TRBV9 and TRBJ2-5, reads DSGVTQTPKHLITATGQRVTLRCSPRSGDLSVYWYQQSLDQGLQFLIQYYNGEERAKGNILERFSAQQFPDLHSELNLSSLELGDSALYFCASSERMQETQYFGPGTRLLVL.